This T cell receptor beta chain came from a study of T cell changes during pregnancy in multiple sclerosis. Assay: immunoSEQ multiplex PCR; the TCRdb copy retains only in-frame clones and omits some. In the table there are under 65,000 clones, roughly 91% of which are singletons. V was clipped by 5 bases and J by 7 bases, with 9 bases between them. This CDR3 is 12 amino acids long. The germline CDR1 and CDR2 sequences are LNHDA and SQIVND (reference sequence). Material: CD4+ T cells from peripheral blood mononuclear cells, obtained after pregnancy. The chain recombines TRBV19 with TRBJ2-4; tentatively, D is TRBD2 (6 bases). This clonotype was sampled from a female donor in good health, enrolled as a control in a pregnancy study. The CDR3 DNA reads as TGTGCCAGTAGTTGGAGGGCCAACATTCAGTACTTC. This encodes CASSWRANIQYF. The full variable domain, in which reference TRBV19 and TRBJ2-4 provide the parts outside the CDR3, is DGGITQSPKYLFRKEGQNVTLSCEQNLNHDAMYWYRQDPGQGLRLIYYSQIVNDFQKGDIAEGYSVSREKKESFPLTVTSAQKNPTAFYLCASSWRANIQYFGAGTRLSVL.